This T cell receptor beta chain was sequenced during a study of CD8+CD57+ T cells in acquired aplastic anemia. Template material for TCR beta VDJ and CDR3 profiling consisted of genomic DNA. Each CDR3 protein is one row after TCRdb ran MiXCR on the reads. The sample yields about 170,000 distinct CDR3 sequences, about 64% seen once. The CDR3 has 12 amino acids. Trimming left V 5 bases short and J 0 bases short, with 2 bases between. The germline gives CDR1 KGHDR, CDR2 SFDVKD. This clonotype occurred a few times. The sequenced sample was sorted CD4+, CD8+, or CD8+CD57+ T cells (not recorded which) from PBMCs. This TCR was sampled from a human donor in good health. V is TRBV24-1 and J is TRBJ2-3, with D uncertain. The CDR3 sequence: CATSGSTDTQYF. The CDR3 bases are TGTGCCACCAGTGGAAGCACAGATACGCAGTATTTT.